This T cell receptor (beta chain) was observed in a study of T cell responses to AZD1222 COVID-19 vaccine. Assay: immunoSEQ multiplex PCR; the TCRdb copy retains only in-frame clones and omits some. The data show about 120,000 clones, with 85% to 95% seen just once and about 2.7% held by the top ten. This CDR3 is 13 amino acids long. Deletions cut 0 bases from V and 3 bases from J, with 5 bases between. Germline CDR1 MGHRA, CDR2 YSYEKL. In the case of this clone: The target antigen is unknown.

The study's findings and limits: Clonal diversity may have been underestimated, and the donors were mostly white British, with more females than males. The number of AZD1222 recipients seropositive at baseline was only six.

The receptor comes from an adult in good health. The sample consisted of peripheral blood, taken on day 0 of AZD1222 vaccination. The chain recombines TRBV4-1 with TRBJ2-5; D is unclear. Here the CDR3 reads CASSQEGEETQYF. CDR3 DNA: TGCGCCAGCAGCCAAGAGGGCGAAGAGACCCAGTACTTC.